This T cell receptor (beta chain) appears in the sequencing data of a study of control samples from healthy donors and cancer patients. Assay used: immunoSEQ multiplex PCR; TCRdb lists only in-frame clones, some missing. The profile shows around 70,000 clones, about 89% of them singletons. The CDR3 runs to 14 residues. The germline V gene encodes CDR1 MNHEY and CDR2 SVGAGI. V dropped 5 bases and J dropped 10; count of bases not matched to a gene: 6. Sequencing was done on a sample of PBMCs. The receptor's source is a woman between 45 and 60 years old with head and neck cancer. This chain connects TRBV6-5 to TRBJ1-6; TRBD1 agrees at 9 bases. The chain's CDR3 is CASSTQGARSPLHF. Written as DNA, the CDR3 is TGTGCCAGCAGTACACAGGGGGCCAGGTCACCCCTCCACTTT.